This T cell receptor beta chain was profiled in a study of cytomegalovirus exposure and HLA in healthy donors. Study at large: Later, an analysis reported that the approximately 120 validation repertoires had used the same platform as the approximately 600 first-cohort repertoires.

General study points: Listed as cytomegalovirus-associated were 164 TCR beta chains.

The CDR3 is 15 residues long. V gave up 1 base and J gave up 4 bases; unmatched junction bases: 4. The germline V gene has CDR1 MNHEY and CDR2 SVGAGI. As concerns this clone: Its antigen is as yet unknown.

Sequencing used immunoSEQ multiplex PCR; TCRdb keeps in-frame clones, though not all of them. The data show 95,000 to 150,000 clones, around 94% seen once. Sequenced: PBMCs. This receptor was obtained from a woman younger than 35 in good health and CMV-seronegative. The chain links TRBV6-5 to TRBJ2-7; 10 bases line up with TRBD2. CDR3 bases: TGTGCCAGCAGTTACTTAGCGGGAGGTTGGTACGAGCAGTACTTC. This codes for CASSYLAGGWYEQYF.